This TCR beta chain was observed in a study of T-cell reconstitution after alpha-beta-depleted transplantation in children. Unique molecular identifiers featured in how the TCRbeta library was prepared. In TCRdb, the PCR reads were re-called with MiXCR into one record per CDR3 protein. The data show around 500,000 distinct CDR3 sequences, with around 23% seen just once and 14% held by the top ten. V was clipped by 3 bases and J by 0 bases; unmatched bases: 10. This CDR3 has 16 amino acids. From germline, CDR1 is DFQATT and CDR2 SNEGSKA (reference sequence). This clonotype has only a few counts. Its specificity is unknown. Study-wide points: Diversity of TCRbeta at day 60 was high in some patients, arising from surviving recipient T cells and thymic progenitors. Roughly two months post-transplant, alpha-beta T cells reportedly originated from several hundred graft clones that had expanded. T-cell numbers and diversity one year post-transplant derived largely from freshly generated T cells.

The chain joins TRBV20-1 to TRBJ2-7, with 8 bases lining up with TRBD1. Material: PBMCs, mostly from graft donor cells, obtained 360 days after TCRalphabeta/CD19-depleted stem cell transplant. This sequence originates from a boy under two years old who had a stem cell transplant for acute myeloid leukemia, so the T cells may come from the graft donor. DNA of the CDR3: TGCAGTGCTAGGCCCTATCAGGGGGCTTACTCCTACGAGCAGTACTTC. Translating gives CSARPYQGAYSYEQYF.